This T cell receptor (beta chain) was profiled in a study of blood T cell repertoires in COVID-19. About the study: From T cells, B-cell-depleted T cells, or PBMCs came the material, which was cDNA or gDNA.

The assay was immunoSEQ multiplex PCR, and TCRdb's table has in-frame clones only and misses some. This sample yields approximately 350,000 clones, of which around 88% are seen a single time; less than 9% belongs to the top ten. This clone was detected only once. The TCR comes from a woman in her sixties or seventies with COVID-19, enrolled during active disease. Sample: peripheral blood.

The CDR3 coding sequence is TGTGCCAGCAGCTTCACAGGGGCGGCTTGGGTGGAGACCCAGTACTTC. It specifies CASSFTGAAWVETQYF. V gene TRBV5-4 combines with J gene TRBJ2-5; 7 nucleotides match TRBD1. Looked up from germline, CDR1 is SGHNT and CDR2 is YYREEE (reference sequence). Trimming cost V 2 bases and J 5 bases; bases outside gene matches: 12. The CDR3 sequence is 16 residues long.